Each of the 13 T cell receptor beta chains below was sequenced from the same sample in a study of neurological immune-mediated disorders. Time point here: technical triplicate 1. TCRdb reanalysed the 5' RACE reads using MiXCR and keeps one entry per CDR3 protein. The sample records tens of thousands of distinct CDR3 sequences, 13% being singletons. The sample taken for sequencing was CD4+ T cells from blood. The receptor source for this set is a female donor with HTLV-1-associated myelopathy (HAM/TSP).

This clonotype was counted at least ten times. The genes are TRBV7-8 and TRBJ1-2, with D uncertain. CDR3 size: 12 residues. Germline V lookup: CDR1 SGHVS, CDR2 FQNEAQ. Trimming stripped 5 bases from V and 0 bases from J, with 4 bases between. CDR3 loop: CASSAPNYGYTF. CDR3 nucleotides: TGTGCCAGCAGCGCACCTAACTATGGCTACACCTTC.

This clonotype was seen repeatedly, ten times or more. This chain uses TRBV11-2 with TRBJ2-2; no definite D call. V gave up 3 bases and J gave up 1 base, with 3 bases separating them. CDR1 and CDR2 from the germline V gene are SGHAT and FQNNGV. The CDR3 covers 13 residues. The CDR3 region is CASSFKNTGELFF. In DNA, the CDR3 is TGTGCCAGCAGCTTCAAGAACACCGGGGAGCTGTTTTTT. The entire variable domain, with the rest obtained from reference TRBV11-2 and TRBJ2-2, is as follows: EAGVAQSPRYKIIEKRQSVAFWCNPISGHATLYWYQQILGQGPKLLIQFQNNGVVDDSQLPKDRFSAERLKGVDSTLKIQPAKLEDSAVYLCASSFKNTGELFFGEGSRLTVL.

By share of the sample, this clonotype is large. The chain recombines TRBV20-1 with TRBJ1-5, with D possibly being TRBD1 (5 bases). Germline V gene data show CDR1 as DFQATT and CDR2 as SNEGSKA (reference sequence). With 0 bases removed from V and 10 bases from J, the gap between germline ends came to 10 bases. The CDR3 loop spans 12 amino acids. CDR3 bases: TGCAGTGCTAGAGACCCTACAGGACCCCAGCATTTT. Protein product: CSARDPTGPQHF.

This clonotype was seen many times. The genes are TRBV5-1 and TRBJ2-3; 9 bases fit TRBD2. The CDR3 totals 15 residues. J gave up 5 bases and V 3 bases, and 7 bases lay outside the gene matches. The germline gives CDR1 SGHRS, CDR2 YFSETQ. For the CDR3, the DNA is TGCGCCAGCAGCTCGCGGGGGGGCCTTGGAGATACGCAGTATTTT. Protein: CASSSRGGLGDTQYF.

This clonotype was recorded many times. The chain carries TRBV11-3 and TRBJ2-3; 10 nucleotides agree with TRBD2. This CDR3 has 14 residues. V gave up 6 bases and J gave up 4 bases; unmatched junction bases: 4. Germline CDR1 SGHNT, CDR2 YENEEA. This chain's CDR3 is CASRASGSPDTQYF. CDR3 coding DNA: TGTGCCAGCAGGGCTAGCGGGAGCCCAGATACGCAGTATTTT. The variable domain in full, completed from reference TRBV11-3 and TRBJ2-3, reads EAGVVQSPRYKIIEKKQPVAFWCNPISGHNTLYWYLQNLGQGPELLIRYENEEAVDDSQLPKDRFSAERLKGVDSTLKIQPAELGDSAVYLCASRASGSPDTQYFGPGTRLTVL.

The CDR3 nucleotides are TGTGCCAGCACCCATTGGACCCAATACACAGATACGCAGTATTTT. Protein: CASTHWTQYTDTQYF. The gene calls are TRBV3-1 and TRBJ2-3; D ambiguous. V was shortened by 7 bases and J by 2 bases, with 16 bases between the two germline ends. Germline lookup yields CDR1 LGHDT and CDR2 YNNKEL (reference sequence). The CDR3 runs 15 residues.

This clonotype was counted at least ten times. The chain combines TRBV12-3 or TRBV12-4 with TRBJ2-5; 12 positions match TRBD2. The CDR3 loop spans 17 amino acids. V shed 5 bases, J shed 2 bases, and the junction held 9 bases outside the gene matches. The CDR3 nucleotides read TGTGCCAGCAGTCTCCACGCCGGGACTAGCGGGCAAGAGACCCAGTACTTC. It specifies CASSLHAGTSGQETQYF.

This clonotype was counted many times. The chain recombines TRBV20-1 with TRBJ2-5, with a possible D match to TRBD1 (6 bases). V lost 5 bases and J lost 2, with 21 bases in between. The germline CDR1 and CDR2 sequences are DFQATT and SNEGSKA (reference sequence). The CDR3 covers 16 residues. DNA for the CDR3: TGCAGTGCTGACGACCCAACCAGGGGCGATCAAGAGACCCAGTACTTC. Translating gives CSADDPTRGDQETQYF.

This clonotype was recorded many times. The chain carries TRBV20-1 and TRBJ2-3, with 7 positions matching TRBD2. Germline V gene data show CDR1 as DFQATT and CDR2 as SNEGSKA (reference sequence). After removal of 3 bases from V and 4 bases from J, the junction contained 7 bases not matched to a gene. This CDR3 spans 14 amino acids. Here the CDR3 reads CSASSTSVADTQYF. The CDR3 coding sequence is TGCAGTGCTAGCTCCACTAGCGTAGCAGATACGCAGTATTTT.

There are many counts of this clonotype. The CDR3: CSARDRGGGTQYF. Written as DNA, the CDR3 is TGCAGTGCTAGGGACAGGGGAGGAGGGACCCAGTACTTC. The chain couples TRBV20-1 to TRBJ2-5, with 9 bases matching TRBD1. The CDR3 loop spans 13 amino acids. The germline V gene encodes CDR1 DFQATT and CDR2 SNEGSKA (reference sequence). The trim removed 3 bases at V and 7 bases at J, leaving 6 bases unmatched.

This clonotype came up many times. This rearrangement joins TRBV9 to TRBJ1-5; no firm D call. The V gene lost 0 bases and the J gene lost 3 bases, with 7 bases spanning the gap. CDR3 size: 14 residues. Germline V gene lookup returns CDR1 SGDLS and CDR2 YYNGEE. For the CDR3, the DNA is TGTGCCAGCAGCGTAGGGGTCGCCAATCAGCCCCAGCATTTT. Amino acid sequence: CASSVGVANQPQHF.

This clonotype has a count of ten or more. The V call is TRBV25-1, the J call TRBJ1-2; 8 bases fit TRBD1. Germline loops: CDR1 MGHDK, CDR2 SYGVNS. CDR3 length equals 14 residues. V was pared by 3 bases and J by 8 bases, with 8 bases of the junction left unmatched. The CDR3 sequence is CASSDGQGFEGYTF. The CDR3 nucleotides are TGTGCCAGCAGTGACGGACAGGGATTCGAGGGCTACACCTTC.

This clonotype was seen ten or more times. CDR3 sequence (DNA): TGCGCCAGCAGCTTGCAGGGTGGCTACACCTTC. This sequence encodes CASSLQGGYTF. The V call is TRBV5-1, the J call TRBJ1-2, with a possible D match to TRBD1 (5 bases). The ends were cut back, 1 base at V and 7 bases at J, with 5 bases in the middle. Germline V CDR1 and CDR2: SGHRS, YFSETQ. The CDR3 is made up of 11 amino acids.